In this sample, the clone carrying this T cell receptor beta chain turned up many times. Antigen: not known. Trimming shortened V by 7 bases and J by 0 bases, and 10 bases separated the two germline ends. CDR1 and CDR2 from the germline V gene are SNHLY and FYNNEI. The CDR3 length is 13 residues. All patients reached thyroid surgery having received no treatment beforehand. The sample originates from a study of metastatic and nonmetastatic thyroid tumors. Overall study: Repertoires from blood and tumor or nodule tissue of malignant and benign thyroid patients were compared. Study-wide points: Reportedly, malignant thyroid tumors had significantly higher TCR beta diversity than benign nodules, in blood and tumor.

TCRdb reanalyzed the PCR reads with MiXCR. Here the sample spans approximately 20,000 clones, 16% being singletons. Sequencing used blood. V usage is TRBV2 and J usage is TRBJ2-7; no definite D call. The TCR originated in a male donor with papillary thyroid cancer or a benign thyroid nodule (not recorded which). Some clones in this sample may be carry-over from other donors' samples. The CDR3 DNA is TGTGCCAGCATGCGCAGTAACTCCTACGAGCAGTACTTC. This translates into CASMRSNSYEQYF.